The entry that follows covers one TCR beta chain sequence. The antigen is not known. The sample is drawn from a study of shared clonotypes between healthy human individuals. Whole-study findings and limits: Sequencing depth was expected to affect clonotype sharing among donors.

Once extracted for a subset, genomic DNA was divided evenly among several immunoSEQ plates. Using ten immunoSEQ deep assay plates, investigators sequenced unsorted PBMC DNA. The table came from immunoSEQ multiplex PCR; TCRdb's copy has only in-frame clones and leaves some out. The sample consists of about 490,000 clones, around 73% of them appearing once. This CDR3 spans 17 amino acids. Tens of millions of PBMCs went into genomic DNA for unsorted samples. The receptor comes from a woman in her forties in good health. Some clones in this sample may be carry-over from other donors' samples. The sample comprised PBMCs. The chain uses TRBV21-1 and TRBJ2-1; the D call of TRBD1 is as the table states it, not checked on the DNA. TRBV21-1 is a documented pseudogene. CDR3 protein: CASSNSPPGQAHNEQFF. CDR3 bases: TGTGCCAGCAGCAACTCCCCCCCGGGACAGGCGCACAATGAGCAGTTCTTC.